The sequence of this T cell receptor beta chain was determined in a study of blood T cell repertoires in COVID-19. CDR1 is SNHLY and CDR2 is FYNNEI in the germline V gene. V lost 6 bases to trimming and J lost 6 bases; unmatched junction nucleotides: 10. There are 15 residues in the CDR3. The table came from immunoSEQ multiplex PCR; TCRdb's copy has only in-frame clones and leaves some out. Of 120,000 or so clones listed, approximately 80% are singletons. Sequenced input: peripheral blood. The receptor's source is a human donor in a cohort sampled during active COVID-19. The V gene is TRBV2, the J gene TRBJ2-2, with TRBD2 matching 7 bases. CDR3 sequence reads: CASRQGLETPGELFF. The DNA of the CDR3 is TGTGCCAGCAGGCAAGGACTAGAAACCCCCGGGGAGCTGTTTTTT. The variable domain in full, completed from reference TRBV2 and TRBJ2-2, reads EPEVTQTPSHQVTQMGQEVILRCVPISNHLYFYWYRQILGQKVEFLVSFYNNEISEKSEIFDDQFSVERPDGSNFTLKIRSTKLEDSAMYFCASRQGLETPGELFFGEGSRLTVL.